Sequencing of this TCR beta chain was carried out in a study of spatial heterogeneity in lung cancer. Study summary: A consistent excess of beta-chain over alpha-chain sequences was detected. Raw sequencing reads included, on average, more than ten appearances of each unique TCR and UMI combination.

Specified time point: sample taken at primary tumor resection. Sequencing covered unsorted whole RNA taken from tumor, nontumor lung or frozen PBMC. The roughly 68 donors had untreated early-stage non-small cell lung cancer. TCRdb passed the 5' RACE reads through MiXCR, listing each CDR3 protein once. The table records around 60,000 distinct CDR3 sequences, around 8.4% of them present only once. General observations from the study: Blood contained ubiquitous expanded tumor TCRs more at resection than at follow-up.

With V trimmed by 5 bases and J by 0 bases, 2 bases remained unmatched. CDR1 is KGHDR and CDR2 is SFDVKD in the germline V gene. The CDR3 extends over 14 amino acids. Notes on this clonotype: Its antigen is as yet unknown.

This TCR came from a female donor with early-stage non-small cell lung cancer. The specimen comprised PBMCs, sampled at surgery. J is TRBJ1-1 and V is TRBV24-1, with 7 bases lining up with TRBD1. CDR3 nucleotides: TGTGCCACCAGTGGAGGACAGGTGAACACTGAAGCTTTCTTT. Protein sequence: CATSGGQVNTEAFF.